The T cell receptor (beta chain) described here comes from a study of CD4 and CD8 cells across lung adenocarcinoma regions. Donors had localized lung adenocarcinoma, a non-small cell lung cancer. V gave up 5 bases and J gave up 3 bases; unmatched junction bases: 2. Per the germline V gene, CDR1 is WNHNN and CDR2 is SYGVQD (reference sequence). The CDR3 is 13 amino acids. TCRdb called the PCR reads again in MiXCR, with one record for every CDR3 protein. The table lists over 20,000 distinct CDR3 sequences, around half of them singletons. Sample share makes this clonotype medium-sized. This rearrangement joins TRBV10-1 to TRBJ1-2; 8 nucleotides agree with TRBD1. The receptor comes from a female donor with lung adenocarcinoma. The CD4 and CD8 labels of this study may be unreliable. The specimen sequenced was CD8+ T cells from the center of a lung tumor. CDR3: CASSPGGDYGYTF. The DNA of the CDR3 is TGCGCCAGCAGTCCAGGGGGCGACTATGGCTACACCTTC.